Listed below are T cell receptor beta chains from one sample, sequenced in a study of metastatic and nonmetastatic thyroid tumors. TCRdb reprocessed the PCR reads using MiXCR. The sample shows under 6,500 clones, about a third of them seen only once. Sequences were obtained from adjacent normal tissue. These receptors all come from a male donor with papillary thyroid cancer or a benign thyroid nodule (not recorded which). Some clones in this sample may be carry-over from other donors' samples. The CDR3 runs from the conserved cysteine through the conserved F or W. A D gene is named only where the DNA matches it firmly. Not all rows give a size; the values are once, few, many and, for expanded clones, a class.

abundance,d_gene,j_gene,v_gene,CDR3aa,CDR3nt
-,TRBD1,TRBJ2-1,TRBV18,CASSGTGSYNEQFF,TGTGCCAGCTCTGGGACAGGGTCTTACAATGAGCAGTTCTTC
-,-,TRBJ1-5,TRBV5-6,CASSLGPIGNQPQHF,TGTGCCAGCAGTCTGGGGCCCATTGGCAATCAGCCCCAGCATTTT
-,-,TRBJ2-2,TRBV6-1,CASSAQPNTGELFF,TGTGCCAGCAGTGCCCAGCCTAACACCGGGGAGCTGTTTTTT
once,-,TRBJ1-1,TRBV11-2,CASSSRQRASQSTEAFF,TGTGCCAGCAGCTCGAGACAGAGAGCCAGTCAGAGCACTGAAGCTTTCTTT
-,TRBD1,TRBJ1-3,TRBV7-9,CASSPRTGSGNTIYF,TGTGCCAGCAGCCCAAGGACAGGGAGTGGAAACACCATATATTTT
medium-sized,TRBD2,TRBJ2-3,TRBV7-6,CASSRKTAGGSGADTQYF,TGTGCCAGCAGCCGAAAAACAGCGGGAGGGTCCGGGGCAGATACGCAGTATTTT
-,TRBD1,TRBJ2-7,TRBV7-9,CASSSVTGYYEQYF,TGTGCCAGCAGCTCCGTGACAGGGTACTACGAGCAGTACTTC
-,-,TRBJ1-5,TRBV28,CASRNQGFQPQHF,TGTGCCAGCAGGAATCAGGGGTTTCAGCCCCAGCATTTT
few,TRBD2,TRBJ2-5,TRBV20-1,CSARGPGLEETQYF,TGCAGTGCTAGAGGTCCGGGACTAGAAGAGACCCAGTACTTC
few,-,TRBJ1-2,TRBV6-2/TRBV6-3,CASRTRTAYGYTF,TGTGCCAGCAGAACCAGGACGGCCTATGGCTACACCTTC
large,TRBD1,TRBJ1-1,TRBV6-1,CASRDRVNTEAFF,TGTGCCAGTAGAGACAGGGTGAACACTGAAGCTTTCTTT
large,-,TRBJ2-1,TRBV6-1,CASSHRTIGSNEQFF,TGTGCCAGCAGTCACCGAACCATAGGTAGTAATGAGCAGTTCTTC
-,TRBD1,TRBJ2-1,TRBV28,CASSLQGPSYNEQFF,TGTGCCAGCAGCTTACAGGGGCCCTCCTACAATGAGCAGTTCTTC
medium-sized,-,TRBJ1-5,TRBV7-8,CASSLWGFGNQPQHF,TGTGCCAGCAGCTTGTGGGGTTTCGGCAATCAGCCCCAGCATTTT
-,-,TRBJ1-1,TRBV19,CASSWGQNTEAFF,TGTGCCAGTAGTTGGGGACAGAACACTGAAGCTTTCTTT
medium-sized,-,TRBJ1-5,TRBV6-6,CASSYSGQGNQPQHF,TGTGCCAGCAGTTACTCCGGGCAGGGTAATCAGCCCCAGCATTTT
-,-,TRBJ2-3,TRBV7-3,CASGPGLLETDTQYF,TGTGCCAGCGGCCCAGGGTTGTTGGAAACAGATACGCAGTATTTT
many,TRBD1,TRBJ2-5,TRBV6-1,CASMGQGNKETQYF,TGTGCCAGCATGGGACAGGGTAACAAAGAGACCCAGTACTTC
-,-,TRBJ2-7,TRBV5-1,CASSPKTGGPSYEQYF,TGCGCCAGCAGCCCCAAGACGGGTGGACCCTCCTACGAGCAGTACTTC
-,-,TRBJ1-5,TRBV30,CAWRQYSNQPQHF,TGTGCCTGGAGACAATATAGCAATCAGCCCCAGCATTTT
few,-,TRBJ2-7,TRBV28,CASTSRGAESSYEQCF,TGTGCCAGCACCTCAAGAGGGGCGGAGAGCTCCTACGAGCAGTGCTTC
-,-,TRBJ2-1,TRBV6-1,CASSPGARPRNEQFF,TGTGCCAGCAGCCCCGGGGCAAGACCTCGCAATGAGCAGTTCTTC
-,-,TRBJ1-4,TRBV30,CAWSKAYVGEKLFF,TGTGCCTGGTCTAAGGCCTACGTTGGGGAAAAACTGTTTTTT
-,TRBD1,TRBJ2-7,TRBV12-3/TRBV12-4,CASSPTHRGLGEQYF,TGTGCCAGCAGTCCCACCCACAGGGGGCTTGGCGAGCAGTACTTC
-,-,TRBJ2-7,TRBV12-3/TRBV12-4,CASSSEAGRLYEQYF,TGTGCCAGCAGTTCCGAAGCGGGTCGGCTCTACGAGCAGTACTTC
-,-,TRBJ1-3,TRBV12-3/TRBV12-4,CASSLGGRASGNTIYF,TGTGCCAGCAGTTTAGGGGGGCGAGCATCTGGAAACACCATATATTTT
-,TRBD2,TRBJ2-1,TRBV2,CASSESSGNEQFF,TGTGCCAGCAGTGAGTCTAGCGGGAATGAGCAGTTCTTC
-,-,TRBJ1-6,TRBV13,CASSFGLVFNNSPLHF,TGTGCCAGCAGCTTTGGGCTGGTCTTCAATAATTCACCCCTCCACTTT
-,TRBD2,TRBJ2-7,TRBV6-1,CASRPTSGRYEQYF,TGTGCCAGCAGGCCGACTAGCGGGAGATACGAGCAGTACTTC
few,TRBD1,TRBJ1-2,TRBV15,CATSRTGEGYGYTF,TGTGCCACCAGTCGGACAGGGGAAGGCTATGGCTACACCTTC
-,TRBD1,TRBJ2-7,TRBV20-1,CSASRRDRGRYEQYF,TGCAGTGCAAGCCGCCGGGACAGGGGAAGATACGAGCAGTACTTC
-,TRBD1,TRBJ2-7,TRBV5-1,CASSRDSYEQYF,TGCGCCAGCAGCAGGGACAGCTACGAGCAGTACTTC
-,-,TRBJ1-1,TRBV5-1,CASSLGVGLWDEAFF,TGCGCCAGCAGCTTGGGGGTGGGCCTATGGGATGAAGCTTTCTTT
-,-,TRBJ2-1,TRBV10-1,CASSGRRATVGEQSF,TGCGCCAGCAGCGGAAGGCGTGCCACGGTGGGGGAGCAGTCCTTC
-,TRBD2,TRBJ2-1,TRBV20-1,CSVIGTSGSIAYNEQFF,TGCAGTGTCATCGGGACTAGCGGGAGTATCGCCTACAATGAGCAGTTCTTC
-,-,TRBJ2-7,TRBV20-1,CSALRGSASYEQYF,TGCAGTGCCCTACGGGGGTCCGCCTCCTACGAGCAGTACTTC
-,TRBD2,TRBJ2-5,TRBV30,CAWSAPLAGGPRETQYF,TGTGCCTGGAGTGCTCCACTAGCGGGGGGGCCTCGGGAGACCCAGTACTTC
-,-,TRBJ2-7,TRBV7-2,CASSQSTPRYEQYF,TGTGCCAGCAGCCAAAGCACACCCCGCTACGAGCAGTACTTC
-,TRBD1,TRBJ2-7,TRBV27,CASSYSSLRGPYEQYF,TGTGCCAGCAGTTACTCGTCGTTAAGGGGGCCCTACGAGCAGTACTTC
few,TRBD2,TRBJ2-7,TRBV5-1,CASSSTSGTYEQYF,TGCGCCAGCAGCTCGACTAGCGGGACCTACGAGCAGTACTTC
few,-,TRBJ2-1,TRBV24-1,CATSDFVSYNEQFF,TGTGCCACCAGTGATTTTGTGTCCTACAATGAGCAGTTCTTC
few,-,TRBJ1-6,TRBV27,CASSTKPQGFESPLHF,TGTGCCAGCAGTACCAAGCCACAGGGATTCGAGTCACCCCTCCACTTT
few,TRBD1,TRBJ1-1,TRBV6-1,CASSSGQLGETEAFF,TGTGCCAGCAGTTCGGGACAGTTGGGAGAGACTGAAGCTTTCTTT
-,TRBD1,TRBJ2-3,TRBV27,CASSLGQGIWYF,TGTGCCAGCAGTCTAGGACAGGGAATTTGGTATTTT
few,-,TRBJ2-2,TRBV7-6,CASSQGWGRSTGELFF,TGTGCCAGCAGCCAGGGATGGGGGCGCAGCACCGGGGAGCTGTTTTTT
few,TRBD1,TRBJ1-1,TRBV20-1,CSARGDRGTEAFF,TGCAGTGCTAGAGGGGACAGGGGCACTGAAGCTTTCTTT
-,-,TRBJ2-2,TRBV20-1,CSARNTGELFF,TGCAGTGCACGTAACACCGGGGAGCTGTTTTTT
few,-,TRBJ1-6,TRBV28,CASTLQASWNSPLHF,TGTGCCAGCACCCTACAGGCCTCCTGGAATTCACCCCTCCACTTT
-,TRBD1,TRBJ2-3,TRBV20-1,CSARKEDRGGTDTQYF,TGCAGTGCTAGAAAAGAGGACAGGGGAGGCACAGATACGCAGTATTTT
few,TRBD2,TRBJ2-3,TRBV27,CASISPGLAGSTDTQYF,TGTGCCAGCATTTCGCCGGGACTAGCGGGAAGCACAGATACGCAGTATTTT
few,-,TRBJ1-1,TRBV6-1,CASSEGGDTEAFF,TGTGCCAGCAGTGAGGGGGGGGACACTGAAGCTTTCTTT
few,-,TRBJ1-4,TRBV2,CASSEDLTRGEKLFF,TGTGCCAGCAGTGAGGATTTGACTCGGGGTGAAAAACTGTTTTTT
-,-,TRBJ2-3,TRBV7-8,CAWSPRDRDTQYF,TGTGCCTGGAGCCCTCGGGATCGGGATACTCAGTATTTT
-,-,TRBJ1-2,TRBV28,CASSEIYGYTF,TGTGCCAGCAGTGAAATCTATGGCTACACCTTC
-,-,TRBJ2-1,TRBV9,CASSPSPLCSYNEQFF,TGTGCCAGCAGCCCCTCCCCACTGTGCTCCTACAATGAGCAGTTCTTC
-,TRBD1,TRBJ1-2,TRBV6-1,CASSEDRGRLWGYTF,TGTGCCAGCAGTGAGGACAGGGGGCGGTTGTGGGGCTACACCTTC
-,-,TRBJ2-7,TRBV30,CAWRTAYIQYF,TGTGCCTGGAGGACAGCCTATATTCAGTACTTC
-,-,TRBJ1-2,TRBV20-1,CSARDLGPQESYGYTF,TGCAGTGCTAGAGATCTGGGCCCTCAAGAGTCCTATGGCTACACCTTC
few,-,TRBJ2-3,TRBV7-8,CASSLVEGGQGDTQYF,TGTGCCAGCAGCTTAGTCGAGGGGGGTCAGGGAGATACGCAGTATTTT